This T cell receptor beta chain was captured in a study of blood T cell repertoires in COVID-19 (TCRdb year 2020). Background on the whole study: The collaborator samples originated in the United States, Italy and Spain and spanned the acute and convalescent phases of COVID-19. The material from the prospective study consisted of cDNA or gDNA derived from T cells, B-cell-depleted T cells, or PBMCs. The dataset comprised deeply sampled blood TCRbeta repertoires from subjects exposed to, actively infected with, or recovered from COVID-19. The repertoires were released in a freely available public database intended as a resource for research on the immune response to SARS-CoV-2. The samples were drawn from two sources: the first 160 participants of the ongoing ImmuneRACE study, and 1,254 subjects contributed by 6 global collaborators. Sample metadata almost always included a de-identified subject ID, COVID-19 status, age in years and sex. HLA class I and class II types, where available, came from metadata supplied by the sample provider rather than from assay-based typing.

Of note for this clone: Its specific antigen is unknown. The sample holds no much larger clone one base away, and base qualities are not on file.

Broader findings and caveats from the paper: The quantity of clinical and demographic metadata differed by source and by participant and was supplied without curation.

Whole blood was collected in K2EDTA tubes by collaborating institutions according to the institutions' own protocols. For TCRbeta analysis, collaborators shipped samples as frozen whole blood, isolated PBMCs, or DNA extracted from either of those sample types. CDR1 SGHRS and CDR2 YFSETQ were looked up in the germline V gene. The V end loses 0 bases and the J end loses 1 base, and a stretch of 10 bases separates them. From the cysteine through the phenylalanine, the CDR3 covers 15 amino acids. The DNA shown is the 45-base CDR3, in frame from base 1. TCRbeta CDR3 regions were amplified from genomic DNA using the immunoSEQ Assay, a bias-controlled multiplex PCR. The authors' pipeline ran thus. Nucleated cell counts per sample were estimated from amplification of reference gene primers within the assay. To quantify the absolute abundance of each unique TCRbeta CDR3 rearrangement, sequence reads were collapsed and filtered. For each sample, productive Simpson clonality was calculated as the square root of Simpson's diversity index over productive rearrangements. In its TCRdb copy, this immuneACCESS table keeps in-frame sequences only and misses some clones. Where compared with another copy, unresolved V genes explain less than half of these, and the others have no known cause. V, J and clone size are taken as reported in that table, and D and trimming were inferred from the DNA itself. The sample table contains approximately 82,000 clones; only one count was recorded for 80% to 90% of them. The ten largest clones take up less than 15% of the sample.

Specimen: peripheral blood. The clonotype comes from a human donor in a cohort sampled during active COVID-19. The receptor chain draws on TRBV5-1 and TRBJ1-1, and perhaps TRBD1 as D gene, on 6 matching bases. The CDR3 has the sequence CASSLAGRGNTEAFF. The DNA sequence is TGCGCCAGCAGCTTGGCCGGCAGGGGGAACACTGAAGCTTTCTTT.